The 15 T cell receptor beta chains presented below share a single source sample, sequenced in a study of CD8 T cells in Susac syndrome. An amount of RNA that ranged from roughly 0.45 to 1 ug was reverse transcribed with random hexamers. TCRdb re-derived calls from the immunoSEQ multiplex PCR reads in MiXCR, one entry per CDR3 protein. The sample contains approximately 170,000 distinct CDR3 sequences, approximately 92% of which appear only once. Sequencing used CD4+ T cells from PBMCs. These receptors were taken from a human donor in good health.

The rearrangement uses TRBV7-2 and TRBJ2-5; 7 nucleotides match TRBD2. This CDR3 contains 15 residues. Germline trimming cut 2 bases from V and 1 base from J; bases unmatched to any gene: 4. In germline, CDR1 is SGHTA, CDR2 FQGNSA. CDR3 region: CASSLSASGQETQYF. The CDR3 nucleotides are TGTGCCAGCAGCTTATCGGCTAGCGGCCAAGAGACCCAGTACTTC.

The V gene is TRBV3-1, the J gene TRBJ2-6; D unclear. From germline, CDR1 is LGHDT and CDR2 YNNKEL (reference sequence). The CDR3 extends over 15 amino acids. The V and J ends lost 0 bases and 4 bases respectively, with 7 bases between them. In DNA, the CDR3 is TGTGCCAGCAGCCAAGACCGAGTAGGGGCCAACGTCCTGACTTTC. Encoded protein: CASSQDRVGANVLTF.

The chain has TRBV6-5 and TRBJ1-2, with 12 bases fitting TRBD1. After removal of 6 bases from V and 5 bases from J, the junction contained 7 bases not matched to a gene. Per germline, CDR1 MNHEY and CDR2 SVGAGI. CDR3 length: 15 residues. The CDR3 region has the DNA TGTGCCAGCAGAGTTCCGGGACAGGGGGCTTATGGCTACACCTTC. As protein: CASRVPGQGAYGYTF.

The V and J genes are TRBV2 and TRBJ2-7; 8 positions agree with TRBD2. The CDR3 is 13 residues long. CDR1 SNHLY and CDR2 FYNNEI come from the germline V gene. Trimming cost V 8 bases and J 3 bases; bases outside gene matches: 6. The CDR3 loop reads CASSIAGYYEQYF. For the CDR3, the DNA is TGTGCCAGCTCTATAGCGGGGTACTACGAGCAGTACTTC.

V gene TRBV5-6 combines with J gene TRBJ2-7; 8 positions agree with TRBD1. After removal of 4 bases from V and 3 bases from J, the junction contained 9 bases not matched to a gene. The CDR3 covers 15 residues. CDR1 and CDR2 (germline): SGHDT, YYEEEE. CDR3 region: CASSPPGQVIYEQYF. DNA for the CDR3: TGTGCCAGCAGCCCACCGGGACAGGTAATCTACGAGCAGTACTTC.

This chain joins TRBV5-1 and TRBJ2-7; weak D call: TRBD1 (6 bases). Germline CDR1 SGHRS, CDR2 YFSETQ. Between the trimmed V and J ends, which lost 4 bases and 2 bases, there was a span of 13 bases. The CDR3 totals 14 residues. This CDR3 reads CASSPGDKTYEQYF. The CDR3 DNA sequence: TGCGCCAGCAGCCCCGGGGACAAGACCTACGAGCAGTACTTC.

The genes are TRBV20-1 and TRBJ2-5, with no clear D. CDR3 length: 13 residues. In germline, CDR1 is DFQATT, CDR2 SNEGSKA (reference sequence). Trimming shortened V by 4 bases and J by 4 bases, and 13 bases separated the two germline ends. The CDR3 coding sequence is TGCAGTGCTACTAACAGCGCCCCAGAGACCCAGTACTTC. Residues: CSATNSAPETQYF.

The chain couples TRBV29-1 to TRBJ1-1, with D perhaps TRBD1 (5 bases). Germline values: CDR1 SQVTM, CDR2 ANQGSEA. V was trimmed by 7 bases and J by 3 bases, leaving 9 bases between them. The CDR3 has 11 amino acids. The CDR3 loop reads CSAGLDTEAFF. DNA of the CDR3: TGCAGCGCGGGACTGGACACTGAAGCTTTCTTT.

V usage is TRBV7-3 and J usage is TRBJ2-3; the match to TRBD2 covers 8 bases. The CDR3 runs 16 residues. Losses at the gene ends were 2 bases for V and 2 bases for J; bases not matched to a gene: 6. Germline CDR1 is SGHTA and CDR2 is FQGTGA. The CDR3 here is CASSLLGGGYTDTQYF. Here the CDR3 DNA reads TGTGCCAGCAGCTTATTAGGCGGGGGGTACACAGATACGCAGTATTTT.

The J gene is TRBJ2-7, the V gene TRBV5-1; weak D call: TRBD1 (5 bases). Trimming took off 1 base at V and 2 bases at J, with 10 bases between the two ends. Germline V CDR1 and CDR2: SGHRS, YFSETQ. CDR3 length equals 14 residues. Here the CDR3 DNA reads TGCGCCAGCAGCTTGAATGAACAGGCCTACGAGCAGTACTTC. Translation gives CASSLNEQAYEQYF.

This clonotype showed up just a few times. The V and J genes are TRBV5-4 and TRBJ2-2; maybe TRBD1 (5 bases). This CDR3 region has 14 residues. Trimming stripped 0 bases from V and 4 bases from J, with 7 bases between. Germline V CDR1 and CDR2: SGHNT, YYREEE (reference sequence). CDR3 sequence (DNA): TGTGCCAGCAGCTTGGGCCAGGGCACCGGGGAGCTGTTTTTT. This encodes CASSLGQGTGELFF.

This clonotype was observed a single time. The chain is built from TRBV9 and TRBJ2-7; 9 bases are shared with TRBD2. The germline CDR1 and CDR2 sequences are SGDLS and YYNGEE. The V segment lost 3 bases and the J segment 7 bases; nucleotides outside the gene matches: 20. The CDR3 spans 18 residues. CDR3 amino acids: CASSAGAGFIAGAGEQYF. The CDR3 region has the DNA TGTGCCAGCAGCGCGGGAGCGGGGTTTATAGCGGGGGCTGGAGAGCAGTACTTC. The whole variable domain, remainder taken from reference TRBV9 and TRBJ2-7, is DSGVTQTPKHLITATGQRVTLRCSPRSGDLSVYWYQQSLDQGLQFLIQYYNGEERAKGNILERFSAQQFPDLHSELNLSSLELGDSALYFCASSAGAGFIAGAGEQYFGPGTRLTVT.

This sequence joins TRBV7-9 and TRBJ1-5; D is possibly TRBD1 (5 bases). With 4 bases removed from V and 2 bases from J, the gap between germline ends came to 12 bases. The CDR3 totals 15 residues. Germline CDR1 is SEHNR and CDR2 is FQNEAQ (reference sequence). CDR3 in amino acids: CASSSGTPGNQPQHF. CDR3 in DNA: TGTGCCAGCAGCTCCGGGACCCCTGGCAATCAGCCCCAGCATTTT.

The V and J genes are TRBV7-2 and TRBJ2-3; 7 nucleotides align to TRBD2. The CDR3 contains 13 residues. V dropped 5 bases and J dropped 6; count of bases not matched to a gene: 5. The germline V gene encodes CDR1 SGHTA and CDR2 FQGNSA. The CDR3 DNA reads TGTGCCAGCAGCCTCCTAGCGGCGGATACGCAGTATTTT. Translated, it gives CASSLLAADTQYF.

Only a few counts were recorded for this clonotype. The chain couples TRBV20-1 to TRBJ2-7; D not certain. Germline values: CDR1 DFQATT, CDR2 SNEGSKA (reference sequence). This CDR3 comprises 11 residues. V lost 0 bases and J lost 4, with 4 bases in between. This CDR3 is CSARDGYEQYF. CDR3 bases: TGCAGTGCTAGAGATGGGTACGAGCAGTACTTC.